Each of the 31 T cell receptor beta chains below was sequenced from the same sample in a study of T cells after yellow fever vaccination. TCRdb passed the 5' RACE reads through MiXCR, listing each CDR3 protein once. This repertoire shows over 300,000 distinct CDR3 sequences, around 4% found once; its top ten account for 20% to 25%. The starting material was PBMCs, obtained on the day of the yellow fever booster vaccination. Receptors originate from a young man who received the YFV17D yellow fever vaccine.

The CDR3 protein is CASSLPPGNYGYTF. In nucleotides, the CDR3 is TGTGCCAGCAGCTTGCCGCCGGGAAACTATGGCTACACCTTC. The chain uses TRBV5-8 and TRBJ1-2; D gene uncertain. Germline CDR1 and CDR2: SGHTS and YDEGEE. The CDR3 loop spans 14 amino acids. Trimming stripped 1 base from V and 2 bases from J, with 9 bases between.

This clonotype was seen a few times. V is TRBV4-1 and J is TRBJ2-4; D is possibly TRBD1 (6 bases). The ends were cut back, 1 base at V and 1 base at J, with 11 bases in the middle. The CDR3 length is 16 residues. Germline V gives CDR1 MGHRA, CDR2 YSYEKL. This CDR3 is CASSQGVGGAKNIQYF. In DNA form, the CDR3 reads TGCGCCAGCAGCCAAGGAGTAGGGGGTGCCAAAAACATTCAGTACTTC.

Ten or more counts support this clonotype. The gene calls are TRBV11-2 and TRBJ2-5, with D possibly called TRBD1 or TRBD2 (5 bases each). The CDR3 covers 15 residues. CDR1 and CDR2 (germline): SGHAT, FQNNGV. V shed 6 bases and J shed 4 bases, with 18 bases lying between them. In DNA, the CDR3 is TGTGCCAGCAGATCTCCCGGGACCCGGAGAGAGACCCAGTACTTC. The encoded protein is CASRSPGTRRETQYF.

This clonotype was recorded many times. The chain combines TRBV4-3 with TRBJ2-2; tentatively, D is TRBD1 (5 bases). CDR1 and CDR2 (germline): LGHNA, YSLEER. The V and J ends lost 1 base and 6 bases respectively, with 12 bases between them. The CDR3 sequence is 15 residues long. DNA of the CDR3: TGCGCCAGCAGCCAAGTAAGGGGTCCTCCCGGGGAGCTGTTTTTT. It encodes CASSQVRGPPGELFF.

This clonotype has at least ten counts. The chain combines TRBV7-9 with TRBJ2-7, with D perhaps TRBD2 (5 bases). The CDR3 extends over 15 amino acids. Germline CDR1 SEHNR, CDR2 FQNEAQ (reference sequence). V was pared by 5 bases and J by 1 base, with 15 bases between. The CDR3 bases are TGTGCCAGCAGCCCCGAGGGTGGCCCATCCTACGAGCAGTACGTC. Protein: CASSPEGGPSYEQYV.

The chain uses TRBV5-1 and TRBJ2-3; 9 nucleotides match TRBD2. The CDR3 contains 14 residues. Trimming at V came to 7 bases and at J to 6 bases, leaving 9 bases not matched to a gene. Germline lookup yields CDR1 SGHRS and CDR2 YFSETQ. The CDR3 sequence is CASGSGGPADTQYF. As DNA, the CDR3 is TGCGCCAGCGGTAGCGGGGGTCCCGCGGATACGCAGTATTTT.

This clonotype was recorded many times. The V and J genes are TRBV5-1 and TRBJ2-3, with D perhaps assigned TRBD1 or TRBD2 (5 bases each). The V gene lost 3 bases and the J gene lost 4 bases, with 15 bases spanning the gap. Germline loops: CDR1 SGHRS, CDR2 YFSETQ. The CDR3 runs to 15 residues. This chain's CDR3 is CASSSRDPRADTQYF. CDR3 nucleotide sequence: TGCGCCAGCAGCTCCCGGGACCCGAGGGCAGATACGCAGTATTTT.

This clonotype was recorded many times. The V and J genes are TRBV9 and TRBJ2-5; D may match TRBD1 or TRBD2 (6 bases each). V gave up 0 bases and J gave up 1 base, with 10 bases separating them. The CDR3 runs 15 residues. CDR1 SGDLS and CDR2 YYNGEE come from the germline V gene. The CDR3 protein is CASSVGGGPQETQYF. CDR3 DNA: TGTGCCAGCAGCGTAGGAGGGGGGCCCCAAGAGACCCAGTACTTC.

The table lists this clonotype with a few counts. The chain joins TRBV4-1 to TRBJ2-5; D uncertain. Trimming took 5 bases from V and 0 from J, leaving 7 bases between them. Germline V gene sequence: CDR1 MGHRA, CDR2 YSYEKL. The CDR3 length is 13 residues. The CDR3 loop is CASSWAYQETQYF. The CDR3 nucleotides are TGCGCCAGCAGCTGGGCGTACCAAGAGACCCAGTACTTC.

In this sample, this clonotype turned up a few times. This rearrangement joins TRBV12-3 or TRBV12-4 to TRBJ2-3; the match to TRBD1 covers 7 bases. There are 15 residues in the CDR3. The ends lost 5 bases at V and 2 bases at J; junction bases unmatched: 7. This chain's CDR3 is CASSTRTGNTDTQYF. In DNA form, the CDR3 reads TGTGCCAGCAGTACCAGGACAGGCAACACAGATACGCAGTATTTT.

The V gene is TRBV7-6, the J gene TRBJ2-3; TRBD2 matches 10 bases. Germline CDR1 is SGHVS and CDR2 is FNYEAQ. The CDR3 totals 14 residues. The junction had 8 bases not matched to a gene; V was cut back by 9 bases and J by 5 bases. The CDR3 DNA sequence: TGTGCCAGAAGCGATAGCGGGGGGCAAGATACGCAGTATTTT. Amino acid sequence: CARSDSGGQDTQYF.

CDR3 nucleotide sequence: TGTGCCAGTAGGCCGCAGGGTACCGGGGAGCTGTTTTTT. Protein: CASRPQGTGELFF. V is TRBV19 and J is TRBJ2-2; D is perhaps TRBD1 (5 bases). CDR1 LNHDA and CDR2 SQIVND come from the germline V gene (reference sequence). V shed 6 bases and J shed 5 bases, with 10 bases lying between them. The CDR3 has 13 amino acids. Full variable domain (rest looked up from reference TRBV19 and TRBJ2-2): DGGITQSPKYLFRKEGQNVTLSCEQNLNHDAMYWYRQDPGQGLRLIYYSQIVNDFQKGDIAEGYSVSREKKESFPLTVTSAQKNPTAFYLCASRPQGTGELFFGEGSRLTVL.

This clonotype was seen repeatedly, ten times or more. The rearrangement links TRBV6-2 or TRBV6-3 to TRBJ2-1; 8 bases are a match to TRBD2. This CDR3 is built from 14 residues. After removal of 5 bases from V and 7 bases from J, the junction contained 7 bases not matched to a gene. The germline gives CDR1 MNHEY, CDR2 SVGEGT. CDR3 in DNA: TGTGCCAGCAGTCGATCTAGCGGGCGGAATGAGCAGTTCTTC. Translation gives CASSRSSGRNEQFF.

This clonotype has at least ten counts. The chain has TRBV12-3 or TRBV12-4 and TRBJ2-1; 10 positions match TRBD1. V was pared by 8 bases and J by 6 bases, with 4 bases of the junction left unmatched. The CDR3 is made up of 13 amino acids. This CDR3 reads CASSRDRGNEQFF. In DNA form, the CDR3 reads TGTGCCAGCTCTCGGGACAGGGGCAATGAGCAGTTCTTC.

The genes are TRBV28 and TRBJ1-2; TRBD1 matches 7 bases. V lost 5 bases, J lost 7 bases, and 7 bases stayed unmatched. Germline CDR1 and CDR2: MDHEN and SYDVKM. The CDR3 sequence is 13 residues long. The CDR3: CASSREHRGGYTF. In DNA, the CDR3 is TGTGCCAGCAGTCGAGAACACAGGGGTGGCTACACCTTC.

This clonotype was counted a few times. CDR3: CACSLAGFYNEQFF. In DNA, the CDR3 is TGTGCCTGTTCACTAGCGGGGTTTTACAATGAGCAGTTCTTC. The gene calls are TRBV30 and TRBJ2-1, with 10 bases matching TRBD2. V trimming: 6 bases; J trimming: 4 bases; junction bases outside the gene matches: 6. The CDR3 has 14 amino acids. Germline CDR1 and CDR2: GTSNPN and SVGIG (reference sequence). The full variable domain, rest sourced from reference TRBV30 and TRBJ2-1, is SQTIHQWPATLVQPVGSPLSLECTVEGTSNPNLYWYRQAAGRGLQLLFYSVGIGQISSEVPQNLSASRPQDRQFILSSKKLLLSDSGFYLCACSLAGFYNEQFFGPGTRLTVL.

This chain's CDR3 is CASSLGQDLYGYTF. In DNA, the CDR3 is TGCGCCAGCAGCCTTGGACAGGATCTCTATGGCTACACCTTC. V usage is TRBV5-1 and J usage is TRBJ1-2; 7 nucleotides line up with TRBD1. This CDR3 has 14 amino acids. Germline assignment: CDR1 SGHRS and CDR2 YFSETQ. V was clipped by 4 bases and J by 4 bases; unmatched bases: 7.

This clonotype has only a few counts. The rearrangement links TRBV7-6 to TRBJ2-5; D gene ambiguous. The CDR3 sequence is 15 residues long. Germline assignment: CDR1 SGHVS and CDR2 FNYEAQ. With 2 bases removed from V and 0 bases from J, the gap between germline ends came to 10 bases. CDR3 in amino acids: CASSLSYMYQETQYF. The CDR3 region has the DNA TGTGCCAGCAGCTTATCGTACATGTACCAAGAGACCCAGTACTTC.

This clonotype was seen a handful of times. The chain is built from TRBV4-2 and TRBJ1-4; no clear D gene. From germline, CDR1 is LGHNA and CDR2 YNFKEQ. The CDR3 loop spans 15 amino acids. Trimming pared 3 bases from V and 5 bases from J, leaving 13 bases between. In nucleotides, the CDR3 is TGTGCCAGCAGCCATGAGGACCGCTGGAATGAAAAACTGTTTTTT. Its translation is CASSHEDRWNEKLFF.

Many counts were recorded for this clonotype. This rearrangement joins TRBV3-1 to TRBJ2-1, with 8 positions matching TRBD2. CDR1 and CDR2 from the germline V gene are LGHDT and YNNKEL (reference sequence). V lost 1 base to trimming and J lost 4 bases; unmatched junction nucleotides: 9. This CDR3 spans 17 amino acids. CDR3 coding DNA: TGTGCCAGCAGCCAAGTCATCAGCGGGGGACCTTACAATGAGCAGTTCTTC. Residues: CASSQVISGGPYNEQFF.

This clonotype came up a few times. The chain carries TRBV7-6 and TRBJ2-7, with 8 nucleotides matching TRBD1. Trimming cost V 6 bases and J 6 bases; bases outside gene matches: 4. The CDR3 totals 12 residues. The germline V gene has CDR1 SGHVS and CDR2 FNYEAQ. The CDR3 is CASSFTGGEQYF. For the CDR3, the DNA is TGTGCCAGCAGTTTTACAGGGGGCGAGCAGTACTTC.

In this sample, this clonotype turned up a few times. The chain employs TRBV27 and TRBJ1-1; D unresolved. With 5 bases removed from V and 3 bases from J, the gap between germline ends came to 10 bases. Germline loops: CDR1 MNHEY, CDR2 SMNVEV (reference sequence). The CDR3 is 13 residues long. In DNA form, the CDR3 reads TGTGCCAGCAGTCTTTCCCAGTACACTGAAGCTTTCTTT. Residues: CASSLSQYTEAFF.

This clonotype was seen more than once but under ten times. V and J are TRBV7-9 and TRBJ2-2; D perhaps matches TRBD2 (5 bases). The CDR3 has 16 residues. Germline values: CDR1 SEHNR, CDR2 FQNEAQ (reference sequence). V gave up 5 bases and J gave up 2 bases, with 15 bases separating them. CDR3 amino acids: CASSPHPSSNTGELFF. Here the CDR3 DNA reads TGTGCCAGCAGCCCCCATCCTAGCTCTAACACCGGGGAGCTGTTTTTT.

This clonotype was seen many times. This chain connects TRBV20-1 to TRBJ2-5, with D perhaps matching TRBD1 (6 bases). The CDR3 sequence is 12 residues long. Germline CDR1 and CDR2: DFQATT and SNEGSKA (reference sequence). V was shortened by 5 bases and J by 3 bases, with 10 bases between the two germline ends. The DNA of the CDR3 is TGCAGTGCTTCCAGGGGTAAAGAGACCCAGTACTTC. This encodes CSASRGKETQYF.

This clonotype was seen at least ten times. This chain connects TRBV6-2 or TRBV6-3 to TRBJ2-1; 8 nucleotides match TRBD2. Germline CDR1 reads MNHEY; CDR2 reads SVGEGT. The ends lost 6 bases at V and 10 bases at J; junction bases unmatched: 5. CDR3 size: 12 residues. CDR3 sequence reads: CASSTTSGEQFF. CDR3 nucleotide sequence: TGTGCCAGCAGCACAACTAGCGGAGAGCAGTTCTTC.

There are many counts of this clonotype. The chain couples TRBV11-1 to TRBJ2-5; 10 positions agree with TRBD2. The V gene's germline CDR1 is SGHAT and CDR2 FQDESV (reference sequence). Unmatched junction bases numbered 8, after V lost 5 bases and J lost 2 bases. The CDR3 totals 16 residues. This CDR3 reads CASSQGGLAVQETQYF. Here the CDR3 DNA reads TGTGCCAGCAGCCAAGGAGGACTAGCGGTTCAAGAGACCCAGTACTTC.

This clonotype has a count of ten or more. The V call is TRBV7-3, the J call TRBJ2-3; D gene unclear. Germline CDR1 reads SGHTA; CDR2 reads FQGTGA. Trimming removed 5 bases at V and 4 bases at J, with 10 bases between. The CDR3 totals 13 residues. The CDR3 DNA reads TGTGCCAGCAGCCTCCGGCTCGCAGATACGCAGTATTTT. This encodes CASSLRLADTQYF.

The sample holds a few counts of this clonotype. The chain carries TRBV7-6 and TRBJ1-1; 8 nucleotides match TRBD1. The CDR3 length is 16 residues. J gave up 1 base and V 2 bases, and 6 bases lay outside the gene matches. The V gene's germline CDR1 is SGHVS and CDR2 FNYEAQ. CDR3 coding DNA: TGTGCCAGCAGCTTATTAACAGGGGGATGGAACACTGAAGCTTTCTTT. Translated: CASSLLTGGWNTEAFF.

This clonotype has at least ten counts. This chain uses TRBV27 with TRBJ1-1, with a weak D call TRBD1 (6 bases). Germline values: CDR1 MNHEY, CDR2 SMNVEV (reference sequence). The CDR3 totals 14 residues. The V and J ends lost 2 bases and 5 bases respectively, with 12 bases between them. CDR3 sequence: CASSLQGRGTEAFF. Written as DNA, the CDR3 is TGTGCCAGCAGTTTACAGGGGAGAGGGACTGAAGCTTTCTTT.

This clonotype was seen a few times. The chain is built from TRBV5-6 and TRBJ2-3, with 11 bases lining up with TRBD2. The CDR3 runs to 17 residues. Germline V gene data show CDR1 as SGHDT and CDR2 as YYEEEE. The trim removed 3 bases at V and 2 bases at J, leaving 8 bases unmatched. The CDR3 sequence is CASSSYPGLAVTDTQYF. The CDR3 coding sequence is TGTGCCAGCAGCTCATATCCGGGACTAGCGGTCACAGATACGCAGTATTTT.

About this clonotype itself: It may be a read error: a sequence one base away is much more abundant. Given the absence of the conserved phenylalanine or tryptophan at the CDR3 end, a read error is likely. This rearrangement joins TRBV6-4 to TRBJ2-1; 7 nucleotides match TRBD1. Unmatched junction bases numbered 5, after V lost 0 bases and J lost 0 bases. The CDR3 runs 17 residues. Germline V gives CDR1 MRHNA, CDR2 SNTAGT. The CDR3, as DNA: TGTGCCAGCAGTGACTCGAGGTCAGGGGGCTCCTACAATGAGCAGTTCTTA. Translated, it gives CASSDSRSGGSYNEQFL.